The 15 T cell receptor beta chains presented below share a single source sample, sequenced in a study of blood T cell repertoires in COVID-19. Produced via immunoSEQ multiplex PCR; TCRdb's table is partial and in-frame only. The table records about 48,000 clones, just over 85% of them present only once. The source material was peripheral blood. These receptors were collected from an elderly woman with COVID-19, enrolled during active disease.

The chain carries TRBV30 and TRBJ2-5; 9 bases match TRBD1. The germline gives CDR1 GTSNPN, CDR2 SVGIG (reference sequence). Trimming took 3 bases from V and 5 from J; bases not matched to a gene: 13. This CDR3 spans 16 amino acids. CDR3 nucleotide sequence: TGTGCCTGGAGAGGGGGTGGACAGGGGAGTTGGGAGACCCAGTACTTC. Translated: CAWRGGGQGSWETQYF. Full variable domain (rest looked up from reference TRBV30 and TRBJ2-5): SQTIHQWPATLVQPVGSPLSLECTVEGTSNPNLYWYRQAAGRGLQLLFYSVGIGQISSEVPQNLSASRPQDRQFILSSKKLLLSDSGFYLCAWRGGGQGSWETQYFGPGTRLLVL.

As regards this clone: Other DNA sequences within the sample encode an identical CDR3. The rearrangement links TRBV9 to TRBJ1-2; the match to TRBD1 covers 9 bases. The CDR3 is 13 residues long. V gave up 3 bases and J gave up 8 bases; unmatched junction bases: 5. CDR1 is SGDLS and CDR2 is YYNGEE in the germline V gene. This chain's CDR3 is CASSATGGWGYTF. For the CDR3, the DNA is TGTGCCAGCAGCGCCACAGGGGGCTGGGGCTACACCTTC.

V usage is TRBV7-8 and J usage is TRBJ2-7, with TRBD1 identical over 12 bases. The CDR3 is 17 amino acids. The V gene's germline CDR1 is SGHVS and CDR2 FQNEAQ. V dropped 3 bases and J dropped 9; count of bases not matched to a gene: 15. This CDR3 is CASSLPGQGAADVGQYF. In DNA, the CDR3 is TGTGCCAGCAGCTTGCCGGGACAGGGGGCCGCAGACGTCGGGCAGTACTTC.

The rearrangement uses TRBV29-1 and TRBJ2-7; 9 bases are a match to TRBD2. CDR3 length equals 16 residues. Germline CDR1 and CDR2: SQVTM and ANQGSEA. Unmatched junction bases numbered 10, after V lost 4 bases and J lost 0 bases. The CDR3 nucleotides read TGCAGCGTTGGTAGGCTAGCGGGGATGAGCTCCTACGAGCAGTACTTC. This gives the protein CSVGRLAGMSSYEQYF.

The chain has TRBV14 and TRBJ1-4, with D hard to call. The CDR3 extends over 14 amino acids. Deletions cut 1 base from V and 7 bases from J, with 10 bases between. Germline values: CDR1 SGHDN, CDR2 FVKESK. CDR3 in amino acids: CASSQVRAGEKLFF. CDR3 in DNA: TGTGCCAGCAGCCAAGTCCGAGCGGGTGAAAAACTGTTTTTT.

This rearrangement joins TRBV28 to TRBJ1-2; D possibly corresponds to TRBD1 (5 bases). The CDR3 sequence is 14 residues long. Trimming took off 7 bases at V and 6 bases at J, with 18 bases between the two ends. Germline CDR1 MDHEN, CDR2 SYDVKM. In nucleotides, the CDR3 is TGTGCCAGCATGGCAGGGCTGAACATGGATGGCTACACCTTC. Translation gives CASMAGLNMDGYTF.

The chain combines TRBV11-2 with TRBJ1-2; TRBD1 might be the D (5 bases). This CDR3 has 15 residues. The V gene lost 1 base and the J gene lost 4 bases, with 13 bases spanning the gap. CDR1 and CDR2 (germline): SGHAT, FQNNGV. The CDR3 region is CASSLVSRVGYGYTF. The CDR3 nucleotides are TGTGCCAGCAGCTTAGTCTCCAGGGTTGGCTATGGCTACACCTTC.

V and J are TRBV12-1 and TRBJ1-6; the table names TRBD1, a call not compared with the DNA. TRBV12-1 is a documented pseudogene. This CDR3 spans 18 amino acids. CDR3 nucleotide sequence: TGTGCCAGCAGCTTTGACAAAAGGACAGGGAGGTTCAATTCACCCCTCCACTTT. Its protein is CASSFDKRTGRFNSPLHF.

The chain uses TRBV6-6 and TRBJ1-2; a possible D gene is TRBD1 (6 bases). CDR3 length equals 13 residues. V gave up 2 bases and J gave up 2 bases, with 6 bases separating them. CDR1 and CDR2 (germline): MNHNY, SVGAGI (reference sequence). As DNA, the CDR3 is TGTGCCAGCAGTTACGGGACAAACTATGGCTACACCTTC. Encoded protein: CASSYGTNYGYTF.

V is TRBV13 and J is TRBJ2-1; 9 nucleotides match TRBD1. The V gene end was trimmed by 4 bases and the J gene end by 7 bases; junction bases not matched to a gene: 5. CDR1 is PRHDT and CDR2 is FYEKMQ in the germline V gene (reference sequence). The CDR3 loop spans 14 amino acids. In DNA form, the CDR3 reads TGTGCCAGCAGCTCGCACAGGGGGCGAAATGAGCAGTTCTTC. Encoded protein: CASSSHRGRNEQFF.

V usage is TRBV4-1 and J usage is TRBJ2-7; no reliable D call. Germline lookup yields CDR1 MGHRA and CDR2 YSYEKL. V was trimmed by 1 base and J by 6 bases, leaving 13 bases between them. The CDR3 has 14 amino acids. CDR3 in DNA: TGCGCCAGCAGCCAAGGAGTTATGAGCTCCGAGCAGTACTTC. Protein: CASSQGVMSSEQYF.

The chain carries TRBV6-4 and TRBJ2-1; 7 positions agree with TRBD2. The CDR3 loop spans 15 amino acids. The germline V gene has CDR1 MRHNA and CDR2 SNTAGT. After removal of 5 bases from V and 8 bases from J, the junction contained 12 bases not matched to a gene. CDR3: CASSPTSWSGYEQFF. The CDR3 bases are TGTGCCAGCAGTCCGACTAGCTGGAGCGGATATGAGCAGTTCTTC.

The rearrangement uses TRBV19 and TRBJ1-2; the D is unclear. Between the trimmed V and J ends, which lost 1 base and 0 bases, there was a span of 6 bases. The CDR3 covers 14 residues. The V gene's germline CDR1 is LNHDA and CDR2 SQIVND (reference sequence). CDR3 bases: TGTGCCAGTAGTATAGTCGGGTCTAACTATGGCTACACCTTC. Its protein product is CASSIVGSNYGYTF.

V usage is TRBV6-5 and J usage is TRBJ1-3; 9 bases match TRBD1. V gave up 6 bases and J gave up 4 bases; unmatched junction bases: 7. The germline CDR1 and CDR2 sequences are MNHEY and SVGAGI. The CDR3 runs to 15 residues. DNA of the CDR3: TGTGCCAGCAGAGGAGGACAGGGGACGGGAAACACCATATATTTT. Amino acids: CASRGGQGTGNTIYF.

The chain carries TRBV19 and TRBJ2-3; the match to TRBD2 covers 7 bases. The CDR3 spans 15 residues. Germline lookup yields CDR1 LNHDA and CDR2 SQIVND (reference sequence). With 4 bases clipped from V and 3 bases from J, the junction kept 7 bases outside the gene matches. CDR3: CASSTTSWRTDTQYF. The CDR3 region has the DNA TGTGCCAGTAGTACGACTAGCTGGAGGACAGATACGCAGTATTTT.